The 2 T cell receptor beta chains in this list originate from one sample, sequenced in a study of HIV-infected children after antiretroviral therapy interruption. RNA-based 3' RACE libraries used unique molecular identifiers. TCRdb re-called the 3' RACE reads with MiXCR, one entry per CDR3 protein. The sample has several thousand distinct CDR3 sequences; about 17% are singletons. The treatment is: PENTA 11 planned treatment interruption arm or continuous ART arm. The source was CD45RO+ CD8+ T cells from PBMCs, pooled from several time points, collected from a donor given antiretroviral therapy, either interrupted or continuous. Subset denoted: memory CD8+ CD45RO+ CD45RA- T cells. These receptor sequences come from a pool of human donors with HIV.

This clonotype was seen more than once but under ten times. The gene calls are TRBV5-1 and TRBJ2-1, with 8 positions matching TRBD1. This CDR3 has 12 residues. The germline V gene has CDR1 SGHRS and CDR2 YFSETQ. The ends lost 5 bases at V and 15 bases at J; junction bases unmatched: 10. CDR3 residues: CASRTAGGRAFF. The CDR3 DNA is TGCGCCAGCAGGACTGCAGGGGGCCGCGCGTTCTTC.

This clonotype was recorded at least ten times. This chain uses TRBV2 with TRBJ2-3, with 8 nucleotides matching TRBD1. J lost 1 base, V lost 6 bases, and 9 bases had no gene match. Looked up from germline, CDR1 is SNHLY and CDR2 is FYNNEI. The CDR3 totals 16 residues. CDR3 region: CASREAPGQGTDTQYF. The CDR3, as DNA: TGTGCCAGCAGGGAGGCCCCGGGACAGGGCACAGATACGCAGTATTTT.